This T cell receptor (beta chain) was sequenced during a study of vaccination and CD4 T cells after COVID-19. About the study: The convalescents included six males and four females, and among them two were Hispanic while seven were Caucasian. Study observations and caveats: With convalescent patients, a median roughly 88% of reactive clones emerged solely after vaccination.

Sequenced with the Oncomine TCR Beta short-read assay was DNA taken from cultured CD4+ T cells. TCRdb re-analysed the PCR reads in MiXCR, keeping a single row per CDR3 protein. The sample lists 18,000 or so distinct CDR3 sequences, roughly 49% occurring once. The time point here: late sampling 161 to 241 days after vaccination in a few convalescent patients. Stated treatment: approximately nine-day PBMC culture with coronavirus spike peptide pools or control peptides (ViraFEST assay). This clonotype was seen just once. No antigen is known for it. Trimming took 2 bases from V and 1 from J; bases not matched to a gene: 3. The CDR3 length is 15 residues. Germline CDR1 and CDR2: KGHSH and LQKENI.

The J gene is TRBJ2-5, the V gene TRBV18; 8 bases agree with TRBD1. The sample consisted of CD4+ T cells from blood, cultured in vitro, taken about 7 months after SARS-CoV-2 vaccination. The sequence was collected from a human donor who had recovered from COVID-19. The CDR3 reads CASSPGQGSQETQYF. CDR3 sequence (DNA): TGTGCCAGCTCACCAGGACAGGGTTCCCAAGAGACCCAGTACTTC.